These T cell receptor beta chains were read from a single sample in a study of blood T cells in healthy people across ages. TCRdb re-analysed the 5' RACE reads in MiXCR, keeping a single row per CDR3 protein. There are roughly 700,000 distinct CDR3 sequences in the sample; 45% to 50% occur only once, and 25% to 35% lies in the top ten. Material for sequencing was blood. The receptor set was obtained from a woman aged 60-70 years in good health. The CDR3 runs from the conserved cysteine through the conserved F or W. D genes are given only for firm matches. Not every row has a clone size; where given, it reads once, few, many or a size class.

V,J,size,D,CDR3,DNA
TRBV4-3,TRBJ2-6,NA,TRBD1,CASSRSGTGSSGANVLTF,TGCGCCAGCAGCCGATCCGGGACAGGAAGCTCTGGGGCCAACGTCCTGACTTTC
TRBV29-1,TRBJ1-2,NA,NA,CSVERLLGYGYTF,TGCAGCGTTGAAAGGCTACTGGGCTATGGCTACACCTTC
TRBV7-9,TRBJ2-1,many,NA,CATRANEQFF,TGTGCCACCAGGGCAAATGAGCAGTTCTTC
TRBV12-3/TRBV12-4,TRBJ1-5,NA,NA,CASSLTGEFQPQHF,TGTGCCAGCAGTTTGACGGGGGAATTTCAGCCCCAGCATTTT
TRBV20-1,TRBJ2-7,NA,NA,CSAETRQKPYEQYF,TGCAGTGCTGAGACCCGACAGAAACCCTACGAGCAGTACTTC
TRBV4-3,TRBJ2-5,NA,NA,CASSQDPWGIETQYF,TGCGCCAGCAGCCAAGATCCTTGGGGTATTGAGACCCAGTACTTC
TRBV5-5,TRBJ2-3,NA,TRBD1,CASSAGTGKSTDTQYF,TGTGCCAGCAGCGCGGGGACAGGGAAAAGCACAGATACGCAGTATTTT
TRBV5-4,TRBJ1-1,NA,NA,CASSLDVYNTEAFF,TGTGCCAGCAGCTTGGACGTATACAACACTGAAGCTTTCTTT
TRBV7-9,TRBJ2-5,NA,NA,CASSRYTEIKETQYF,TGTGCCAGCAGCCGGTATACCGAAATCAAAGAGACCCAGTACTTC
TRBV27,TRBJ2-7,NA,TRBD2,CASRLGLAGYYEQYF,TGTGCCAGCAGGCTAGGACTAGCGGGATACTACGAGCAGTACTTC
TRBV20-1,TRBJ2-2,once,NA,CSARLTTGELFF,TGCAGTGCTAGACTGACCACCGGGGAGCTGTTTTTT
TRBV29-1,TRBJ1-4,few,NA,CSCRQGPHEKLFF,TGCAGCTGCAGGCAGGGACCTCATGAAAAACTGTTTTTT
TRBV4-2,TRBJ2-1,few,NA,CASSPSPTSYNEQFF,TGTGCCAGCAGCCCGTCACCAACCTCCTACAATGAGCAGTTCTTC
TRBV7-3,TRBJ2-7,few,NA,CASSLSGAYNEQYF,TGTGCCAGCAGCCTTAGCGGAGCCTACAATGAGCAGTACTTC
TRBV5-1,TRBJ2-3,NA,NA,CAGSLGRGSTDTQYF,TGCGCCGGCAGCTTGGGGCGGGGAAGCACAGATACGCAGTATTTT
TRBV18,TRBJ2-5,few,TRBD2,CASSPPLAGEETQYF,TGTGCCAGCTCACCCCCACTAGCGGGAGAAGAGACCCAGTACTTC
TRBV27,TRBJ1-6,NA,NA,CASSFLDLKGSPLHF,TGTGCCAGCAGTTTCTTGGACCTAAAGGGCTCACCCCTCCACTTT
TRBV4-3,TRBJ2-1,NA,NA,CASRHEGEADEQFF,TGCGCCAGCAGACACGAAGGGGAGGCTGATGAGCAGTTCTTC
TRBV20-1,TRBJ2-3,few,TRBD2,CSARVSGRTDTQYF,TGCAGTGCTAGGGTTAGCGGGAGAACAGATACGCAGTATTTT
TRBV7-9,TRBJ1-2,few,NA,CASSFSSRTGLNYGYTF,TGTGCCAGCAGCTTCTCCAGTAGAACAGGGTTGAACTATGGCTACACCTTC
TRBV7-3,TRBJ1-1,NA,NA,CASSLQGSTEAFF,TGTGCCAGCAGCTTACAGGGGAGCACTGAAGCTTTCTTT
TRBV7-9,TRBJ2-3,NA,NA,CASSLDYGGEDTQYF,TGTGCCAGCAGCTTAGACTACGGCGGGGAGGATACGCAGTATTTT
TRBV5-1,TRBJ2-7,few,NA,CASSLSGSISYEQYF,TGCGCCAGCAGCTTGTCTGGGAGTATATCCTACGAGCAGTACTTC
TRBV27,TRBJ2-1,NA,TRBD1,CASSSRSPFAGGLKNEQFF,TGTGCCAGCAGTTCCAGGTCGCCTTTTGCAGGGGGCTTGAAGAATGAGCAGTTCTTC
TRBV27,TRBJ2-1,NA,TRBD2,CASSRPFSGSSNEQFF,TGTGCCAGCAGTCGCCCCTTTAGCGGGAGCTCAAATGAGCAGTTCTTC
TRBV10-3,TRBJ1-2,NA,NA,CAIRTGQNNYGYTF,TGTGCCATCAGAACAGGACAGAATAACTATGGCTACACCTTC
TRBV4-2,TRBJ2-1,NA,TRBD2,CASSQDHLTSGSIRGETQFF,TGTGCCAGCAGCCAAGATCACCTTACTAGCGGGAGTATTAGAGGGGAGACCCAGTTCTTC
TRBV9,TRBJ2-6,NA,NA,CASSVGRGSGANVLTF,TGTGCCAGCAGCGTAGGCAGGGGTTCTGGGGCCAACGTCCTGACTTTC
TRBV20-1,TRBJ2-5,NA,NA,CSANDRRWETQYF,TGCAGTGCTAACGACAGGAGATGGGAGACCCAGTACTTC
TRBV7-9,TRBJ2-1,NA,NA,CASSSSDRPPGDEQFF,TGTGCCAGCAGCTCTAGCGACAGGCCACCAGGCGATGAGCAGTTCTTC
TRBV7-2,TRBJ2-1,few,TRBD2,CASRQIGAGIEQFF,TGTGCCAGCAGACAAATAGGAGCGGGAATTGAGCAGTTCTTC
TRBV5-5,TRBJ2-7,NA,TRBD1,CASSPSPQGIYEQYF,TGTGCCAGCAGCCCCAGCCCACAGGGGATCTACGAGCAGTACTTC
TRBV28,TRBJ2-4,few,NA,CATSAEALGSSEQYF,TGTGCCACCAGTGCCGAGGCCCTAGGTTCGAGTGAGCAGTACTTC
TRBV27,TRBJ1-4,NA,NA,CASSFLASGGKEKLFF,TGTGCCAGCAGTTTTCTCGCTTCGGGGGGAAAGGAAAAACTGTTTTTT
TRBV20-1,TRBJ2-7,few,TRBD2,CSARRLAGEQYF,TGCAGTGCTAGACGACTAGCCGGCGAGCAGTACTTC
TRBV28,TRBJ2-1,few,TRBD1,CASSYRGQGVDNEQFF,TGTGCCAGCAGTTACAGGGGACAGGGGGTGGACAATGAGCAGTTCTTC
TRBV5-4,TRBJ2-7,once,TRBD2,CASSGPTSALYEQYF,TGTGCCAGCAGCGGTCCGACTAGCGCTCTGTACGAGCAGTACTTC
TRBV24-1,TRBJ1-2,few,NA,CATSEQGRSYGYTF,TGTGCCACCAGTGAGCAGGGTCGGAGCTATGGCTACACCTTC